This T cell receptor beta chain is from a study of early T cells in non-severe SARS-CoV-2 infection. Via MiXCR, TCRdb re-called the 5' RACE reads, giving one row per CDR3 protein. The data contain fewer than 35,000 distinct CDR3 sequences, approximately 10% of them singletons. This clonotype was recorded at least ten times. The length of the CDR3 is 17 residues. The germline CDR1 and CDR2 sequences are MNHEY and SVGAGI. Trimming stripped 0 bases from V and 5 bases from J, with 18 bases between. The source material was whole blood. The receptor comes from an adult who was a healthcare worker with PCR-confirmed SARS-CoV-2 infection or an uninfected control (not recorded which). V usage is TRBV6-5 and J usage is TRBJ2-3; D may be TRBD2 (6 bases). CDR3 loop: CASSYSFGGTRLDTQYF. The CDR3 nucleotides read TGTGCCAGCAGTTACTCGTTCGGGGGTACCCGCTTAGATACGCAGTATTTT.